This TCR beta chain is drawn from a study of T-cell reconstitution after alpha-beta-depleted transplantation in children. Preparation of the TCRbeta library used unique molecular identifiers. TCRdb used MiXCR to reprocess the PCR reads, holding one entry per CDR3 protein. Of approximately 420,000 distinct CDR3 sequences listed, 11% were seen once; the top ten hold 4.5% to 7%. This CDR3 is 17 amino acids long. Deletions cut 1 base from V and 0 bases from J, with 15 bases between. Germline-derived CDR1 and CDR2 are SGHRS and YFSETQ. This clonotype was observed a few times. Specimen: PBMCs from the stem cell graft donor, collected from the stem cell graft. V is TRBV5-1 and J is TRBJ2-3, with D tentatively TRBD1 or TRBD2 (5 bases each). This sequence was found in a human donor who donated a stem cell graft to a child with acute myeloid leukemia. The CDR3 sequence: CASSLSFSWGSTDTQYF. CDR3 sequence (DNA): TGCGCCAGCAGCTTGTCTTTTTCGTGGGGGAGCACAGATACGCAGTATTTT.